The T cell receptor (beta chain) under discussion was sequenced for a study of radiation and T cells in renal cell carcinoma. Findings of the study overall: Baseline intratumoral clonotype presence is unknown without pretreatment biopsies. Top tumor clonotypes rose in blood 2 weeks post-radiation, then contracted.

TCRdb's copy holds only in-frame clones and misses some; the assay was immunoSEQ multiplex PCR. Found here are about 88,000 clones, 75% to 90% of them singletons; the top ten hold approximately 8%. As for time point: baseline pretreatment blood. Treatment reported: 15 Gy SBRT to primary tumor, nephrectomy 4 weeks later. CDR3 length equals 14 residues. Germline CDR1 and CDR2: SGHKS and YYEKEE (reference sequence). V gave up 4 bases and J gave up 6 bases; unmatched junction bases: 5. As concerns this clone: As yet, its antigen is unknown.

Here the sequenced sample was blood, taken from a patient whose treatment included radiotherapy and nephrectomy. The sequence was obtained from a man aged 50-60 years with renal cell carcinoma. The chain links TRBV5-5 to TRBJ2-3; 10 nucleotides line up with TRBD1. In DNA, the CDR3 is TGTGCCAGCAGCGGGGACAGGGGAGCGGATACGCAGTATTTT. Translating gives CASSGDRGADTQYF.